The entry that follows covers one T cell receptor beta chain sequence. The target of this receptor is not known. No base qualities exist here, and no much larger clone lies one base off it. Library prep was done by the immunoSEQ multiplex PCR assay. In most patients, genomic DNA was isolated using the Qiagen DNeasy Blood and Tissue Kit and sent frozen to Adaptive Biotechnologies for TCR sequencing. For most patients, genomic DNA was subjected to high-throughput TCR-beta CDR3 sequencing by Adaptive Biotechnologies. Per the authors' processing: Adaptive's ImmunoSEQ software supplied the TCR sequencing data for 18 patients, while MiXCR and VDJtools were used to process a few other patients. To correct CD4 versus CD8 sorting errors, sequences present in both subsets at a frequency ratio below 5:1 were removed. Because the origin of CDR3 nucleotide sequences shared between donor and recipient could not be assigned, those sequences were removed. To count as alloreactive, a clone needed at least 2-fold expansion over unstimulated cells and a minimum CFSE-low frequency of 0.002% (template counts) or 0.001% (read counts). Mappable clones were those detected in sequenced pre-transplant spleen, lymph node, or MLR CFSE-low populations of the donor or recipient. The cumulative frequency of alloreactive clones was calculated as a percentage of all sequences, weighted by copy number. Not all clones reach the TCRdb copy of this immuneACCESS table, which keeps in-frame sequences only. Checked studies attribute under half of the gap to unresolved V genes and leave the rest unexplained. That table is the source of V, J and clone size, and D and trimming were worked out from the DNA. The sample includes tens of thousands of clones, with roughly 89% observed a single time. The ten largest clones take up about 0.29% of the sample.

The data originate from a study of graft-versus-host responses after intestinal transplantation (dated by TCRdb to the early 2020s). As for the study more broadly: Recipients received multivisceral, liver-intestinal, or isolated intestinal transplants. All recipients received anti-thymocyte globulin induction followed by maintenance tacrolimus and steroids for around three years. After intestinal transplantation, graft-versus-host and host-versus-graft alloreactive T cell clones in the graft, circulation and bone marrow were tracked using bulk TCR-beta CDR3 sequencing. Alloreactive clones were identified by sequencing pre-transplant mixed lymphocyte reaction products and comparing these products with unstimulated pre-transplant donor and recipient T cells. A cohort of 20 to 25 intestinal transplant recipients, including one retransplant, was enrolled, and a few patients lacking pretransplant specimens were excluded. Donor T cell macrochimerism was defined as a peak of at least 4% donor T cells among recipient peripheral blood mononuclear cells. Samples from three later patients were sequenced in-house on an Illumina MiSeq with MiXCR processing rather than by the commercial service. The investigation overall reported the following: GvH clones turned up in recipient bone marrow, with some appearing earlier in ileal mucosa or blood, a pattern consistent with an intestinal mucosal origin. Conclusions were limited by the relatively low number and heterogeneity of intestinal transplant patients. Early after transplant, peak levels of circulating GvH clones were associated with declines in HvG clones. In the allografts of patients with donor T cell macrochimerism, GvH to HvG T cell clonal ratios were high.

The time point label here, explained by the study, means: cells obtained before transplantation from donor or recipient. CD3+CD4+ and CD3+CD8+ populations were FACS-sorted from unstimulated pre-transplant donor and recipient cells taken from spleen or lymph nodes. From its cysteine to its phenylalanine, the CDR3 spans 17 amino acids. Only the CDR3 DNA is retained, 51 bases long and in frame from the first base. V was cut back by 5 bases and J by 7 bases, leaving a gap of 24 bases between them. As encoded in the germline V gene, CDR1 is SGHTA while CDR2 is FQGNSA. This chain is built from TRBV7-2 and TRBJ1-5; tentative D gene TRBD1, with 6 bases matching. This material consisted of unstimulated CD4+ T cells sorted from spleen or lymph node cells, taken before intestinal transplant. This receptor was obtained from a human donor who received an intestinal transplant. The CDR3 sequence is CASSPPRGYGLEQPQHF. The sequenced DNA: TGTGCCAGCAGCCCCCCTAGGGGGTATGGCCTTGAACAGCCCCAGCATTTT.